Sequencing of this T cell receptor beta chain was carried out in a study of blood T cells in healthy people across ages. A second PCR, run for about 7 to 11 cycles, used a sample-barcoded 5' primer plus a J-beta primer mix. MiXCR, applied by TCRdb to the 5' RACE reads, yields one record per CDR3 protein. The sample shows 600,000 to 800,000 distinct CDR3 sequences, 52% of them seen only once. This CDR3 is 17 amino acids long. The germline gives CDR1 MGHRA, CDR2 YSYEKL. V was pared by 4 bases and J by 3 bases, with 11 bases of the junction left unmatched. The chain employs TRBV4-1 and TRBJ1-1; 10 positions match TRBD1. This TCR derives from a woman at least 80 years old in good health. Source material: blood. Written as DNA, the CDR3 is TGCGCCAGCAGCCTACGGACAGGGGGTATGGAGTACACTGAAGCTTTCTTT. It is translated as CASSLRTGGMEYTEAFF.